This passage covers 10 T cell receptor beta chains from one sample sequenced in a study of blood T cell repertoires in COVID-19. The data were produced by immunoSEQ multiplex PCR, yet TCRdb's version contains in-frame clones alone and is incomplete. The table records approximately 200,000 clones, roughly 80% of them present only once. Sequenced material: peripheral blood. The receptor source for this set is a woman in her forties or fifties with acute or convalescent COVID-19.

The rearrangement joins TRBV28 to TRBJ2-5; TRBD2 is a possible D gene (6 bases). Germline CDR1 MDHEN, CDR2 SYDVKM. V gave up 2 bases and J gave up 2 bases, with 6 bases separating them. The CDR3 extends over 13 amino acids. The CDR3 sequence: CASSLGGQETQYF. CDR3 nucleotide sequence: TGTGCCAGCAGTTTAGGGGGGCAAGAGACCCAGTACTTC.

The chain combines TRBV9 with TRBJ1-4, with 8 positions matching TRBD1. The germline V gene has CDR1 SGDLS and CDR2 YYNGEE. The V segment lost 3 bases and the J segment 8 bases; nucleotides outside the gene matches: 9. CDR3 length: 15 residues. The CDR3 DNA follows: TGTGCCAGCAGCGGGGGACAGGCCCGCGGAGAAAAACTGTTTTTT. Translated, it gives CASSGGQARGEKLFF.

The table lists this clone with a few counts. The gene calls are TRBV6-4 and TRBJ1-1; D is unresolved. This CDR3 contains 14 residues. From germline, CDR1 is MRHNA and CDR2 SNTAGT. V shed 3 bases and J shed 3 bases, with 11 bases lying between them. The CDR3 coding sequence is TGTGCCAGCAGTGAAGGGTACGGGGACACTGAAGCTTTCTTT. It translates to CASSEGYGDTEAFF.

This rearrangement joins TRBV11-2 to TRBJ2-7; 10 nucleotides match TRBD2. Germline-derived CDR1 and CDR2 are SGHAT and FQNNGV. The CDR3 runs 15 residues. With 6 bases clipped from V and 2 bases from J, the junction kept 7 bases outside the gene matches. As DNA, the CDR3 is TGTGCCAGCAGTTCAGGACTAGCGGAGGCCTACGAGCAGTACTTC. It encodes CASSSGLAEAYEQYF.

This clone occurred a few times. The CDR3 region has the DNA TGCGCCAGCAGGGACAACATGAACACTGAAGCTTTCTTT. It specifies CASRDNMNTEAFF. The chain links TRBV10-1 to TRBJ1-1, with D perhaps TRBD1 (5 bases). Trimming pared 6 bases from V and 0 bases from J, leaving 8 bases between. Germline V gene sequence: CDR1 WNHNN, CDR2 SYGVQD (reference sequence). This CDR3 region has 13 residues.

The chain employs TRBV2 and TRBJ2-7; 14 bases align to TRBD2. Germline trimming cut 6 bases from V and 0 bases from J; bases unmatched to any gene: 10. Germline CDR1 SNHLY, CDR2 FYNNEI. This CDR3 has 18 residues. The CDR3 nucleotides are TGTGCCAGCAGGCAAACCGGGACTAGCGGGAGAGGCTCCTACGAGCAGTACTTC. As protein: CASRQTGTSGRGSYEQYF.

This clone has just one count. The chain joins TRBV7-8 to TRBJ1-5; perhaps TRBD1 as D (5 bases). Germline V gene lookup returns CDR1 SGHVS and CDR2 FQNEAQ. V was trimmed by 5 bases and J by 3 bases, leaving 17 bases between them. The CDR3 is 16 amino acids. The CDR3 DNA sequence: TGTGCCAGCAGCCCGCGACAGCCTCTCTCCAATCAGCCCCAGCATTTT. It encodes CASSPRQPLSNQPQHF. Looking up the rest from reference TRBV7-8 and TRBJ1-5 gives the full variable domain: GAGVSQSPRYKVAKRGQDVALRCDPISGHVSLFWYQQALGQGPEFLTYFQNEAQLDKSGLPSDRFFAERPEGSVSTLKIQRTQQEDSAVYLCASSPRQPLSNQPQHFGDGTRLSIL.

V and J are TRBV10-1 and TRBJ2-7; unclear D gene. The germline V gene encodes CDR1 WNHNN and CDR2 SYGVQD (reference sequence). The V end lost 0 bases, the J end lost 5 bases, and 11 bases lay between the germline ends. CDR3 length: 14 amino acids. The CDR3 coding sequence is TGCGCCAGCAGTGAGTCCAGCGTCATGGACGAGCAGTACTTC. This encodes CASSESSVMDEQYF.

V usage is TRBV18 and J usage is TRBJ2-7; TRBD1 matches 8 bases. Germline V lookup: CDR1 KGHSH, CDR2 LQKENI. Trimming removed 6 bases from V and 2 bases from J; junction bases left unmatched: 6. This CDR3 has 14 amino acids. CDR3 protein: CASSLDRGTYEQYF. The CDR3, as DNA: TGTGCCAGCTCCCTCGACAGGGGCACCTACGAGCAGTACTTC.

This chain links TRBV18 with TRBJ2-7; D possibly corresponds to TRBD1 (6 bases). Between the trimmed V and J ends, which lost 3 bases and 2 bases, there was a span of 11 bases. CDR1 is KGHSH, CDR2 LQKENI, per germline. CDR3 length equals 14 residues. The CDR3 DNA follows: TGTGCCAGCTCACCGACAGGCCCCCCCTACGAGCAGTACTTC. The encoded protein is CASSPTGPPYEQYF.